The entry that follows covers one T cell receptor (beta chain) sequence. It was during active infection that Seattle patients were enrolled and then longitudinally followed. This record comes from a study of blood T cell repertoires in COVID-19. Study background: The samples span acute and convalescent COVID-19 from the United States, Italy and Spain. The analysed material was cDNA or gDNA that came from T cells, B-cell-depleted T cells, or PBMCs.

V lost 3 bases, J lost 5 bases, and 17 bases lay in between. From germline, CDR1 is MNHEY and CDR2 SMNVEV (reference sequence). CDR3 length: 16 residues. Per the original data handling: Amplifying reference gene primers gave estimates of nucleated cell counts. The data were produced by immunoSEQ multiplex PCR, yet TCRdb's version contains in-frame clones alone and is incomplete. That table supplies the V and J calls and clone size; D and trimming were determined from the DNA. This sample carries fewer than 200,000 clones, 80% to 90% of them seen once, and the ten largest clones take approximately 11%.

The sequenced material came from peripheral blood. The receptor was isolated from a woman in her 40s with COVID-19, enrolled during active disease. V gene TRBV27 combines with J gene TRBJ2-1; weak D call: TRBD2 (6 bases). The CDR3 region has the DNA TGTGCCAGCAGTTTCAGTGCGGGGTCTCGACACAATGAGCAGTTCTTC. This codes for CASSFSAGSRHNEQFF.